The 24 T cell receptor beta chains reported below all come from one sample, sequenced in a study of T cells in Graves' hyperthyroidism and ophthalmopathy (dated by TCRdb to between 2019 and 2020). Preparation of the library involved multiplex PCR. Sequenced using an Illumina HiSeq 2000. The TCR beta CDR3 regions were amplified from RNA transcripts. The first round of RT-PCR for the TCR CDR3 was performed with the HTBI primer set and the Qiagen OneStep RT-PCR kit. TCRdb itself trimmed the public reads at Q25 with fastp, ran MiXCR and retained productive beta chains. Each entry is one CDR3 protein sequence, shown with its most common DNA and genes. The sample table contains fewer than 400,000 distinct CDR3 sequences; only one count was recorded for less than 20% of them. The ten top clones hold about a quarter of the sample. The sample taken for sequencing was blood. The receptors were gathered from a woman in her late teens or twenties with Graves' hyperthyroidism that later progressed to Graves' ophthalmopathy.

In regard to this clonotype: A much larger clone lies a single base off, so this may be a read error. V and J are TRBV6-2 or TRBV6-3 and TRBJ2-1; tentative D call: TRBD2 (6 bases). V was clipped by 5 bases and J by 7 bases, with 15 bases between them. The CDR3 totals 14 residues. The V gene's germline CDR1 is MNHEY and CDR2 SVGEGT. The CDR3 loop is CASSPGLAQNEQFF. The CDR3 nucleotides read TGTGCCAGCAGTCCGGGACTCGCCCAGAATGAGCAGTTCTTC.

There are many counts of this clonotype. J is TRBJ2-5 and V is TRBV9, with D unclear. The V end was cut by 0 bases, the J end by 5 bases, with 14 bases between. The CDR3 spans 15 residues. Germline assignment: CDR1 SGDLS and CDR2 YYNGEE. CDR3: CASSVGRAKRETQYF. The CDR3 nucleotides read TGTGCCAGCAGCGTAGGACGGGCCAAAAGGGAGACCCAGTACTTC.

This clonotype was found many times. The chain couples TRBV5-8 to TRBJ2-6, with a weak D call TRBD2 (5 bases). CDR1 SGHTS and CDR2 YDEGEE come from the germline V gene. V shed 2 bases and J shed 0 bases, with 9 bases lying between them. The length of the CDR3 is 16 residues. The CDR3 reads CASSFSTSSGANVLTF. CDR3 DNA sequence: TGTGCCAGCAGCTTCTCAACTAGCTCTGGGGCCAACGTCCTGACTTTC.

This clonotype has at least ten counts. This rearrangement joins TRBV5-1 to TRBJ1-6; 7 positions match TRBD1. J lost 7 bases, V lost 3 bases, and 7 bases had no gene match. This CDR3 has 15 amino acids. The germline CDR1 and CDR2 sequences are SGHRS and YFSETQ. Here the CDR3 reads CASSSITGVNSPLHF. The CDR3 nucleotides are TGCGCCAGCAGCTCGATAACAGGGGTCAATTCACCCCTCCACTTT. Looking up the rest from reference TRBV5-1 and TRBJ1-6 gives the full variable domain: KAGVTQTPRYLIKTRGQQVTLSCSPISGHRSVSWYQQTPGQGLQFLFEYFSETQRNKGNFPGRFSGRQFSNSRSEMNVSTLELGDSALYLCASSSITGVNSPLHFGNGTRLTVT.

The rearrangement uses TRBV7-9 and TRBJ2-7, with TRBD1 matching 7 bases. The V gene end was trimmed by 6 bases and the J gene end by 6 bases; junction bases not matched to a gene: 11. Germline values: CDR1 SEHNR, CDR2 FQNEAQ (reference sequence). CDR3 length: 14 amino acids. The CDR3 sequence: CASSSSGTAAEQYF. In DNA form, the CDR3 reads TGTGCCAGCAGTTCCTCCGGGACAGCGGCCGAGCAGTACTTC. Full variable domain (remainder filled in from reference TRBV7-9 and TRBJ2-7): DTGVSQNPRHKITKRGQNVTFRCDPISEHNRLYWYRQTLGQGPEFLTYFQNEAQLEKSRLLSDRFSAERPKGSFSTLEIQRTEQGDSAMYLCASSSSGTAAEQYFGPGTRLTVT.

This clonotype was recorded many times. This sequence joins TRBV7-3 and TRBJ2-3; D possibly corresponds to TRBD2 (6 bases). The germline V gene has CDR1 SGHTA and CDR2 FQGTGA. Trimming pared 0 bases from V and 6 bases from J, leaving 10 bases between. This CDR3 is 14 amino acids long. The CDR3: CASSLTARDDTQYF. The CDR3 DNA reads TGTGCCAGCAGCTTAACCGCGCGGGATGATACGCAGTATTTT.

In this sample, this clonotype turned up a few times. This chain links TRBV10-3 with TRBJ2-1; D is possibly TRBD1 or TRBD2 (5 bases each). This CDR3 has 13 amino acids. Germline V gene lookup returns CDR1 ENHRY and CDR2 SYGVKD. V was cut by 4 bases and J by 6 bases, with 10 bases left in between. The CDR3 here is CAISVGPRNEQFF. Here the CDR3 DNA reads TGTGCCATCAGTGTGGGACCACGCAATGAGCAGTTCTTC.

This clonotype was counted many times. V gene TRBV20-1 combines with J gene TRBJ2-1; D gene uncertain. The CDR3 contains 9 residues. The V and J ends lost 3 bases and 6 bases respectively, with 0 bases between them. Germline CDR1 DFQATT, CDR2 SNEGSKA (reference sequence). In nucleotides, the CDR3 is TGCAGTGCTAGCAATGAGCAGTTCTTC. The encoded protein is CSASNEQFF.

This clonotype has ten or more counts. The chain joins TRBV20-1 to TRBJ1-4, with 9 positions matching TRBD1. CDR1 is DFQATT and CDR2 is SNEGSKA in the germline V gene (reference sequence). There are 13 residues in the CDR3. In nucleotides, the CDR3 is TGCAGAGTTAGGGACAGGGCAAGTGAAAAACTGTTTTTT. This sequence encodes CRVRDRASEKLFF.

This clonotype was seen many times. The CDR3 here is CASSLDLGELFF. The DNA of the CDR3 is TGTGCCAGCAGCTTAGACCTCGGGGAGCTGTTTTTT. The rearrangement uses TRBV7-9 and TRBJ2-2; no clear D. The length of the CDR3 is 12 residues. Germline V gives CDR1 SEHNR, CDR2 FQNEAQ (reference sequence). The V and J ends lost 1 base and 7 bases respectively, with 4 bases between them.

The sample holds many counts of this clonotype. This rearrangement joins TRBV7-6 to TRBJ2-1, with D perhaps matching TRBD1 (5 bases). This CDR3 is built from 15 residues. The V and J ends lost 1 base and 8 bases respectively, with 15 bases between them. Germline CDR1 SGHVS, CDR2 FNYEAQ. CDR3 in DNA: TGTGCCAGCAGCTTAGAGGCAGGGTTTAACCATGAGCAGTTCTTC. Residues: CASSLEAGFNHEQFF.

This clonotype was counted at least ten times. DNA of the CDR3: TGTGCCTGGAGTGTACTACGGAACACCGGGGAGCTGTTTTTT. Translation: CAWSVLRNTGELFF. V gene TRBV30 combines with J gene TRBJ2-2; D is uncertain. Germline-derived CDR1 and CDR2 are GTSNPN and SVGIG (reference sequence). The ends were cut back, 0 bases at V and 1 base at J, with 6 bases in the middle. CDR3 size: 14 residues.

This clonotype was counted many times. The chain uses TRBV7-2 and TRBJ2-1, with D uncertain. This CDR3 spans 12 amino acids. The V gene's germline CDR1 is SGHTA and CDR2 FQGNSA. V lost 1 base and J lost 10, with 8 bases in between. In nucleotides, the CDR3 is TGTGCCAGCAGCTTAGGACTCCGGGAGCAGTTCTTC. Translated: CASSLGLREQFF.

This clonotype came up many times. The chain links TRBV20-1 to TRBJ2-1, with TRBD2 matching 7 bases. Per germline, CDR1 DFQATT and CDR2 SNEGSKA (reference sequence). Trimming at V came to 5 bases and at J to 4 bases, leaving 11 bases not matched to a gene. The CDR3 is made up of 15 amino acids. CDR3 amino acids: CSAPPGSGTYNEQFF. In DNA form, the CDR3 reads TGCAGTGCTCCCCCTGGAAGCGGGACGTACAATGAGCAGTTCTTC.

The gene calls are TRBV29-1 and TRBJ2-3; the match to TRBD2 covers 10 bases. Germline CDR1 reads SQVTM; CDR2 reads ANQGSEA. The length of the CDR3 is 14 residues. The junction had 3 bases not matched to a gene; V was cut back by 1 base and J by 5 bases. The CDR3 spells CSVEGIAGGDTQYF. The CDR3 DNA reads as TGCAGCGTTGAAGGAATAGCGGGAGGAGATACGCAGTATTTT.

This clonotype was observed a handful of times. The chain employs TRBV7-9 and TRBJ2-1, with 8 bases aligning to TRBD2. This CDR3 comprises 14 residues. V gave up 5 bases and J gave up 10 bases; unmatched junction bases: 10. CDR1 and CDR2 from the germline V gene are SEHNR and FQNEAQ (reference sequence). The CDR3 spells CASSDGTSPLEQFF. The CDR3 bases are TGTGCCAGCAGCGACGGGACTAGTCCTCTGGAGCAGTTCTTC.

The chain uses TRBV4-1 and TRBJ2-7; 7 bases match TRBD2. Trimming cost V 3 bases and J 1 base; bases outside gene matches: 3. CDR1 is MGHRA, CDR2 YSYEKL, per germline. CDR3 length: 14 residues. The CDR3 region has the DNA TGCGCCAGCAGCCAGGGACTACCATCCTACGAGCAGTACTTC. Translating gives CASSQGLPSYEQYF.

The table lists this clonotype with a few counts. The rearrangement links TRBV6-1 to TRBJ1-3; D is unclear. V gave up 5 bases and J gave up 3 bases, with 20 bases separating them. Germline CDR1 MNHNS, CDR2 SASEGT. This CDR3 comprises 17 residues. The CDR3 DNA reads TGTGCCAGCAGTTTCCCCCCCGAAACACCAAATGGAAACACCATATATTTT. Amino acids: CASSFPPETPNGNTIYF.

The table lists this clonotype with many counts. CDR3 residues: CASSQTGFILSEQYF. For the CDR3, the DNA is TGTGCCAGCAGCCAGACAGGGTTTATTCTTTCCGAGCAGTACTTC. The chain employs TRBV11-2 and TRBJ2-7, with 7 nucleotides matching TRBD1. CDR3 size: 15 residues. V shed 5 bases, J shed 6 bases, and the junction held 13 bases outside the gene matches. Germline CDR1 SGHAT, CDR2 FQNNGV.

At least ten counts were recorded for this clonotype. The V call is TRBV5-1, the J call TRBJ2-5; TRBD2 matches 14 bases. Germline V CDR1 and CDR2: SGHRS, YFSETQ. There are 15 residues in the CDR3. V was clipped by 4 bases and J by 4 bases; unmatched bases: 3. The CDR3 reads CASSPGTSGGETQYF. Here the CDR3 DNA reads TGCGCCAGCAGCCCTGGGACTAGCGGGGGAGAGACCCAGTACTTC.

At least ten counts were recorded for this clonotype. This chain connects TRBV6-1 to TRBJ2-4, with TRBD1 as a possible D gene (6 bases). CDR1 and CDR2 (germline): MNHNS, SASEGT. The length of the CDR3 is 14 residues. V lost 4 bases to trimming and J lost 6 bases, with 13 bases between them. CDR3 sequence (DNA): TGTGCCAGCAGTGGGGGTGGCAGGGGAAACATTCAGTACTTC. It codes for CASSGGGRGNIQYF.

This clonotype showed up many times. This chain uses TRBV2 with TRBJ2-2; TRBD2 might be the D (5 bases). Germline V gives CDR1 SNHLY, CDR2 FYNNEI. V lost 8 bases, J lost 14 bases, and 12 bases lay in between. There are 10 residues in the CDR3. CDR3 bases: TGTGCCAGCGGATCTAGCAAACTGTTTTTT. Amino acid sequence: CASGSSKLFF.

This clonotype was counted a few times. This chain joins TRBV5-1 and TRBJ2-2, with D hard to call. Germline V gene lookup returns CDR1 SGHRS and CDR2 YFSETQ. Trimming took off 3 bases at V and 6 bases at J, with 9 bases between the two ends. The CDR3 totals 13 residues. The DNA of the CDR3 is TGCGCCAGCAGCTCCGAGGTGGCCGGGGAGCTGTTTTTT. Translating it yields CASSSEVAGELFF.

CDR3 in DNA: TGTGCCAGCACTGCCAGGGAGGCAGGGGGCCGAATGAACACTGAAGCTTTCTTT. Encoded protein: CASTAREAGGRMNTEAFF. The rearrangement uses TRBV12-3 or TRBV12-4 and TRBJ1-1; 8 nucleotides line up with TRBD1. V dropped 7 bases and J dropped 0; count of bases not matched to a gene: 16. CDR3 length: 18 residues.